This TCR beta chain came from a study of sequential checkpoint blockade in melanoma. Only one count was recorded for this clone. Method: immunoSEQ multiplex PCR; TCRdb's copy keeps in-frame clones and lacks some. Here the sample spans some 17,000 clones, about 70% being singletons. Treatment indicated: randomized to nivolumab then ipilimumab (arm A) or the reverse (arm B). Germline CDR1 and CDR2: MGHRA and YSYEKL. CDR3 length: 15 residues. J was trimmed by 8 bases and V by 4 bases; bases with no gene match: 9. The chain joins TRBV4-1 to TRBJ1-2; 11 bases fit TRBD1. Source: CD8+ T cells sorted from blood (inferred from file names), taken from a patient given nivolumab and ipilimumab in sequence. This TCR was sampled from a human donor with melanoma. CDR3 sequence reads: CASSPSGQGAGGYTF. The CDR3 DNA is TGCGCCAGCAGCCCGAGTGGACAGGGGGCCGGAGGCTACACCTTC.